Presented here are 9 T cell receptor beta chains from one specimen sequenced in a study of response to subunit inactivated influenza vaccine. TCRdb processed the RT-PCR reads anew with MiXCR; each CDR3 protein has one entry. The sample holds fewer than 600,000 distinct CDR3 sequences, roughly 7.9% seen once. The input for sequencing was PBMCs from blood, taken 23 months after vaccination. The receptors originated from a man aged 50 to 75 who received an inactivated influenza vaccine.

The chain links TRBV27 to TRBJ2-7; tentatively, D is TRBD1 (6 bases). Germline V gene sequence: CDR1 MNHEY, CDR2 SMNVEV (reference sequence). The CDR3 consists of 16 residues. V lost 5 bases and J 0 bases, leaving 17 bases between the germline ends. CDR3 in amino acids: CASSPSNRALSYEQYF. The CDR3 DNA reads TGTGCCAGCAGTCCATCAAACAGGGCCCTCTCCTACGAGCAGTACTTC.

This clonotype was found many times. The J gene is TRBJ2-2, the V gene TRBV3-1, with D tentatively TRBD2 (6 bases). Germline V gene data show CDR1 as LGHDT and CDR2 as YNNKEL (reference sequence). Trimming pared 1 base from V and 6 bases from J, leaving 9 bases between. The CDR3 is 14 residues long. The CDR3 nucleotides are TGTGCCAGCAGCCAAGTTGTAGCGGCCGGGGAGCTGTTTTTT. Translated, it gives CASSQVVAAGELFF.

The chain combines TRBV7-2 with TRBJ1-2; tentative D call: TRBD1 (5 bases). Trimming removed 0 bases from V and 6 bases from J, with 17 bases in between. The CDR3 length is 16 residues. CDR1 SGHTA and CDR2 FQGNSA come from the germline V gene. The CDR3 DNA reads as TGTGCCAGCAGCTTAGCTTGGGCAGGGCTGGTGGATGGCTACACCTTC. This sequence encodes CASSLAWAGLVDGYTF.

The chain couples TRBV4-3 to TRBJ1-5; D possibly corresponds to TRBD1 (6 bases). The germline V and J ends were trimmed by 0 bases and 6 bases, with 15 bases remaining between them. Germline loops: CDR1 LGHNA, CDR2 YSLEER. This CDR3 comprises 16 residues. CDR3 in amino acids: CASSQDSGGRSQPQHF. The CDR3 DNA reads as TGCGCCAGCAGCCAAGATAGCGGGGGCCGTAGTCAGCCCCAGCATTTT.

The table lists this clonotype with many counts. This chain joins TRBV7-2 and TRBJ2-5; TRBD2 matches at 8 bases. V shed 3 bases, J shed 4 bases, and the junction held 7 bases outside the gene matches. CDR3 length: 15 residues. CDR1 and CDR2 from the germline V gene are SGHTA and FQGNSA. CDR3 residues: CASSFISGGRETQYF. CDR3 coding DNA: TGTGCCAGCAGCTTTATATCGGGGGGGAGAGAGACCCAGTACTTC. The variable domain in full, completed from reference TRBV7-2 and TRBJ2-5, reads GAGVSQSPSNKVTEKGKDVELRCDPISGHTALYWYRQSLGQGLEFLIYFQGNSAPDKSGLPSDRFSAERTGGSVSTLTIQRTQQEDSAVYLCASSFISGGRETQYFGPGTRLLVL.

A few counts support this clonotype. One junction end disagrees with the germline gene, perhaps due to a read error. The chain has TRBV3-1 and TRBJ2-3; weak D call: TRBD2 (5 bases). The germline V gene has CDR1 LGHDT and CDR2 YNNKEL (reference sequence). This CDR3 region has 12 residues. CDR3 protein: CASSQLADAQYF. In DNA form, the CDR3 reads TGTGCCAGCAGCCAACTAGCAGATGCGCAGTATTTT.

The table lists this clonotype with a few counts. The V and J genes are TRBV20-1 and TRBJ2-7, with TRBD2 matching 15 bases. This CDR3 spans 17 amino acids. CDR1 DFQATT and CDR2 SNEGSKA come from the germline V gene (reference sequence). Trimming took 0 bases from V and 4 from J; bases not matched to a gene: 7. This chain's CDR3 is CSARDPGLAGGPYEQYF. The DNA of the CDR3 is TGCAGTGCTAGAGACCCGGGACTAGCGGGAGGACCTTACGAGCAGTACTTC.

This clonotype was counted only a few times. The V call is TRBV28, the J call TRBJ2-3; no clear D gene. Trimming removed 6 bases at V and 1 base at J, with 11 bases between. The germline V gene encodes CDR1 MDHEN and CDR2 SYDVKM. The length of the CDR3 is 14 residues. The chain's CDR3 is CASSYTGGTDTQYF. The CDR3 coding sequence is TGTGCCAGCAGCTATACGGGCGGCACAGATACGCAGTATTTT.

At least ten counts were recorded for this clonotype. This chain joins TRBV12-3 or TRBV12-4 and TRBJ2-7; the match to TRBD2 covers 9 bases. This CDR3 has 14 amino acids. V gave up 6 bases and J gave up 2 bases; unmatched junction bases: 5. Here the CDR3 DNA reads TGTGCCAGCAGCGCTAGCGGGGCCCCCTACGAGCAGTACTTC. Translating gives CASSASGAPYEQYF.